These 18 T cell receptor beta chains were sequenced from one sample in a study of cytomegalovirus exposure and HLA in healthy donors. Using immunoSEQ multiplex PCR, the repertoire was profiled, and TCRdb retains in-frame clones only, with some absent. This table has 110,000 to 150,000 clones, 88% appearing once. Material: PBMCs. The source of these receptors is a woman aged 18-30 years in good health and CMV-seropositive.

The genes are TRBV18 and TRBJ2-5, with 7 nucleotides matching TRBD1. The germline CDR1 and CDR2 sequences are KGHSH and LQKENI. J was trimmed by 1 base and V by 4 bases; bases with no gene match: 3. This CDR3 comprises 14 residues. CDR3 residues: CASSLGQLQETQYF. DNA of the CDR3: TGTGCCAGCTCACTGGGACAGCTCCAAGAGACCCAGTACTTC.

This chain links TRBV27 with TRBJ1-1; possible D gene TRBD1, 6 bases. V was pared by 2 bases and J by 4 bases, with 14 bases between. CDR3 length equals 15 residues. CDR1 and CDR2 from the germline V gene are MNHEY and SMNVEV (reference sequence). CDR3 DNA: TGTGCCAGCAGTTTAGGGTCCAGGGGTACCACTGAAGCTTTCTTT. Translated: CASSLGSRGTTEAFF.

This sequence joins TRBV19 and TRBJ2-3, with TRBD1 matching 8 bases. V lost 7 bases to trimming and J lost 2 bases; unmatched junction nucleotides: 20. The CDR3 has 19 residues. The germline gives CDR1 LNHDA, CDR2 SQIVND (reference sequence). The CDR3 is CASTKRRAGGRHITDTQYF. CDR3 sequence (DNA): TGTGCCAGTACCAAGAGAAGGGCAGGGGGCAGGCATATCACAGATACGCAGTATTTT.

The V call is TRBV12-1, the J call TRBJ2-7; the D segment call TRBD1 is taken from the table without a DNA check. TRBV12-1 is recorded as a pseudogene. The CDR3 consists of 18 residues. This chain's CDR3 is CASSLFTPARDPSHEQYF. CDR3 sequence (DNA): TGTGCCAGCAGCCTTTTTACGCCGGCCAGGGATCCTTCACACGAGCAGTACTTC.

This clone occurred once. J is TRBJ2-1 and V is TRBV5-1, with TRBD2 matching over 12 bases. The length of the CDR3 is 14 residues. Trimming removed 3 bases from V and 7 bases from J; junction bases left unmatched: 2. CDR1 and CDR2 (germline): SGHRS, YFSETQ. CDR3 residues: CASSSGLAGNEQFF. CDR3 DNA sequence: TGCGCCAGCAGCTCAGGACTAGCGGGAAATGAGCAGTTCTTC.

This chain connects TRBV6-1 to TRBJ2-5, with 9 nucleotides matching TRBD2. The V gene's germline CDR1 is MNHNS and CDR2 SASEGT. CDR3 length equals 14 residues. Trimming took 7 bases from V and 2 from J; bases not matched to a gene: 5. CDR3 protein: CASKTSGSQETQYF. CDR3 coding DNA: TGTGCCAGCAAGACTAGCGGTAGTCAAGAGACCCAGTACTTC.

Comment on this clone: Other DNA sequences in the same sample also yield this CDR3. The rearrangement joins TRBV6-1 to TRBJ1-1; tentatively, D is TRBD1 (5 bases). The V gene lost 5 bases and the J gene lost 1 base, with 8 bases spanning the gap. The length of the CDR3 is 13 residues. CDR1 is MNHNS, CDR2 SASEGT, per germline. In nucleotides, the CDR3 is TGTGCCAGCAGTTGGGGCCAGAACACTGAAGCTTTCTTT. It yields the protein CASSWGQNTEAFF.

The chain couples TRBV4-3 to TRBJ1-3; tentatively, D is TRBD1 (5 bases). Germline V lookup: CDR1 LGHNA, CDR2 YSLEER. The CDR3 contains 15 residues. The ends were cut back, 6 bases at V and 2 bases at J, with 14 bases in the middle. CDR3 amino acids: CASRETGPAGNTIYF. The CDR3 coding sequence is TGCGCCAGCAGGGAAACAGGTCCAGCTGGAAACACCATATATTTT.

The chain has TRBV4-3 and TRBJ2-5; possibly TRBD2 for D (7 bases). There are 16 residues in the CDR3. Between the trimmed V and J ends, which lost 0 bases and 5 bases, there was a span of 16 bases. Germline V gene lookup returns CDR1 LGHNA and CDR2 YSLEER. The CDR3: CASSQDLWGGRETQYF. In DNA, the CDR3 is TGCGCCAGCAGCCAAGACTTGTGGGGGGGCAGGGAGACCCAGTACTTC.

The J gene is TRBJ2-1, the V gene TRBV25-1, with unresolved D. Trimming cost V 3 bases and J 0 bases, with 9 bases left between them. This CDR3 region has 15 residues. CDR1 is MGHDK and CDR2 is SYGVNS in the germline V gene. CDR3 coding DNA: TGTGCCAGCAGTGACGGCTACAGCTCCTACAATGAGCAGTTCTTC. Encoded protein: CASSDGYSSYNEQFF.

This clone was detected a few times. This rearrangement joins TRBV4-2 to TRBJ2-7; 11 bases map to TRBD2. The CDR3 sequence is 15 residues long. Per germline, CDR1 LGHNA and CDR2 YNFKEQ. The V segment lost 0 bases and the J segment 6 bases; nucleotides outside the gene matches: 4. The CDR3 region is CASSQEEGTSGEQYF. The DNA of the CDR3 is TGTGCCAGCAGCCAAGAGGAGGGGACTAGCGGCGAGCAGTACTTC.

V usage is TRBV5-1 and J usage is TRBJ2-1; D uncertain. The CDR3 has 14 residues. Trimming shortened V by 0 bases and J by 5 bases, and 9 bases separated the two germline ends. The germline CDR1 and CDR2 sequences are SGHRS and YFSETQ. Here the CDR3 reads CASSLAPGNNEQFF. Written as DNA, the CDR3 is TGCGCCAGCAGCTTGGCGCCAGGCAACAATGAGCAGTTCTTC.

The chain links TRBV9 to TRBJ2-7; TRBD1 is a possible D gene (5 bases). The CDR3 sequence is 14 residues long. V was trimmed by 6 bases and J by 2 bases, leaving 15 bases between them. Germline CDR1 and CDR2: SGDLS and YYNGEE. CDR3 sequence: CASTPNLGPYEQYF. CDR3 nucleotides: TGTGCCAGCACCCCTAACTTGGGGCCCTACGAGCAGTACTTC.

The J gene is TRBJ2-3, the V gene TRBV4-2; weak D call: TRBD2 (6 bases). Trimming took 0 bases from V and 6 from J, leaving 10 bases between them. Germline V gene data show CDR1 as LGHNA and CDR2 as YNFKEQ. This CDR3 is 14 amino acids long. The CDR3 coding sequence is TGTGCCAGCAGCCAAGATTTGCTAGCGGATACGCAGTATTTT. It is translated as CASSQDLLADTQYF.

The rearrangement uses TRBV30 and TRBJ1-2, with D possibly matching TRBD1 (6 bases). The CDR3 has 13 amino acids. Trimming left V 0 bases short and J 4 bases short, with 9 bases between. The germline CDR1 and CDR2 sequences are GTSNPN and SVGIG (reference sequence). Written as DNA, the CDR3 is TGTGCCTGGAGTGTGGGGGGGGCCTATGGCTACACCTTC. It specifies CAWSVGGAYGYTF.

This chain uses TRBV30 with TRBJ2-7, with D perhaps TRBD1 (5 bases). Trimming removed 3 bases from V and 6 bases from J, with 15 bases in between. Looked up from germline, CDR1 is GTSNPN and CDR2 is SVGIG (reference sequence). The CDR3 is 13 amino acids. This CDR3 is CAWRGQAEGEQYF. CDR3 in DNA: TGTGCCTGGAGGGGGCAGGCCGAAGGCGAGCAGTACTTC.

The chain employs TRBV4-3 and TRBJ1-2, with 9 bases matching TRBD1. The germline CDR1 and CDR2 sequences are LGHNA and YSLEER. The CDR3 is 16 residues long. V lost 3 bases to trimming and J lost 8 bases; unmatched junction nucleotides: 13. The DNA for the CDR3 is TGCGCCAGCAGCCAGCTGGGCGGACAGGGGATCGGCGGCTACACCTTC. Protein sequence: CASSQLGGQGIGGYTF.

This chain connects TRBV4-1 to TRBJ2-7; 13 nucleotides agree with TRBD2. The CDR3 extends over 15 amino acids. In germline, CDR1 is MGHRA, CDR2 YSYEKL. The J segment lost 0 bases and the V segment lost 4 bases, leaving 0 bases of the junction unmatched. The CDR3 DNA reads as TGCGCCAGCAGCCGGACTAGCGGGAGCTCCTACGAGCAGTACTTC. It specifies CASSRTSGSSYEQYF.